A single sample gave rise to the 10 T cell receptor beta chains below, sequenced in a study of CD8+ T cells in alopecia areata. Treatment given: oral pan-JAK inhibitor, 5-10 mg twice daily. Reverse transcription of extracted RNA yielded cDNA, which provided the sequencing template. Only in-frame clones appear in the TCRdb table, and some are missing; sequencing was by immunoSEQ multiplex PCR. The sample carries 120,000 or so clones, over 55% recorded once. Sample: CD4+ T cells sorted from blood, taken at week 4, from a patient treated with tofacitinib. The receptors come from a human donor with alopecia areata.

The rearrangement joins TRBV15 to TRBJ1-2; D is unclear. Germline V gives CDR1 LNHNV, CDR2 YYDKDF (reference sequence). V was trimmed by 0 bases and J by 11 bases, leaving 13 bases between them. The CDR3 is 13 residues long. CDR3 residues: CATSRDGRAGYTF. The CDR3 nucleotides read TGTGCCACCAGCAGAGATGGTAGGGCTGGGTACACCTTC. Full variable domain (missing parts from reference TRBV15 and TRBJ1-2): DAMVIQNPRYQVTQFGKPVTLSCSQTLNHNVMYWYQQKSSQAPKLLFHYYDKDFNNEADTPDNFQSRRPNTSFCFLDIRSPGLGDTAMYLCATSRDGRAGYTFGSGTRLTVV.

A word on this clone: Other DNA sequences of this sample code for an identical CDR3. This rearrangement joins TRBV29-1 to TRBJ1-5; 11 positions agree with TRBD1. Germline lookup yields CDR1 SQVTM and CDR2 ANQGSEA. Unmatched junction bases numbered 3, after V lost 6 bases and J lost 5 bases. The CDR3 sequence is 13 residues long. In nucleotides, the CDR3 is TGCAGCGTACGGACAGGGGGCGATCAGCCCCAGCATTTT. Residues: CSVRTGGDQPQHF.

The chain employs TRBV29-1 and TRBJ1-1; D perhaps matches TRBD1 (5 bases). The V end was cut by 0 bases, the J end by 1 base, with 9 bases between. CDR3 length: 14 residues. Germline values: CDR1 SQVTM, CDR2 ANQGSEA. The CDR3: CSVEELGGNTEAFF. The DNA of the CDR3 is TGCAGCGTTGAAGAGCTTGGGGGGAACACTGAAGCTTTCTTT.

This clone was found a few times. This chain uses TRBV30 with TRBJ1-3; D unclear. The germline gives CDR1 GTSNPN, CDR2 SVGIG (reference sequence). V was pared by 3 bases and J by 3 bases, with 9 bases between. This CDR3 region has 13 residues. CDR3 sequence: CAWSQEVGNTIYF. The CDR3, as DNA: TGTGCCTGGAGCCAGGAAGTTGGAAACACCATATATTTT.

This clone appeared a few times. The V call is TRBV29-1, the J call TRBJ2-1, with D perhaps matching TRBD1 (5 bases). V lost 3 bases, J lost 6 bases, and 9 bases lay in between. The CDR3 contains 12 residues. The V gene's germline CDR1 is SQVTM and CDR2 ANQGSEA. Here the CDR3 DNA reads TGCAGCGTTGAGCAGGGATCCAATGAGCAGTTCTTC. Translated: CSVEQGSNEQFF.

This chain uses TRBV30 with TRBJ2-2; 7 bases match TRBD1. The CDR3 has 13 residues. Losses at the gene ends were 8 bases for V and 5 bases for J; bases not matched to a gene: 8. The germline V gene has CDR1 GTSNPN and CDR2 SVGIG (reference sequence). CDR3 sequence: CARGRGRTGELFF. CDR3 nucleotide sequence: TGTGCCAGGGGTAGGGGGCGGACCGGGGAGCTGTTTTTT.

The chain is built from TRBV4-3 and TRBJ2-5, with 9 bases matching TRBD2. Germline V gene sequence: CDR1 LGHNA, CDR2 YSLEER. The CDR3 is made up of 15 amino acids. Germline trimming cut 1 base from V and 4 bases from J; bases unmatched to any gene: 4. The CDR3 DNA sequence: TGCGCCAGCAGCCAAGGTCAAGCGGGAGGAGAGACCCAGTACTTC. It yields the protein CASSQGQAGGETQYF.

CDR3 in DNA: TGTGCCAGCAGTCAGGGTTCTGAGGGGGCCAACGTCCTGACTTTC. Translated, it gives CASSQGSEGANVLTF. V and J are TRBV27 and TRBJ2-6; TRBD1 might be the D (5 bases). Between the trimmed V and J ends, which lost 5 bases and 4 bases, there was a span of 12 bases. Germline loops: CDR1 MNHEY, CDR2 SMNVEV (reference sequence). The CDR3 loop spans 15 amino acids.

This chain uses TRBV28 with TRBJ2-5, with 8 bases matching TRBD2. The ends lost 5 bases at V and 7 bases at J; junction bases unmatched: 12. The CDR3 sequence is 15 residues long. The V gene's germline CDR1 is MDHEN and CDR2 SYDVKM. In nucleotides, the CDR3 is TGTGCCAGCAGTCCTCCGACTAGCGCGTTTGGGACCCAGTACTTC. Its protein product is CASSPPTSAFGTQYF.

The CDR3 bases are TGTGCCAGCAGCGTCGGACAGGGAATAAACTATGGCTACACCTTC. Its protein product is CASSVGQGINYGYTF. The chain has TRBV9 and TRBJ1-2, with TRBD1 matching 8 bases. This CDR3 region has 15 residues. J was trimmed by 2 bases and V by 2 bases; bases with no gene match: 5. CDR1 and CDR2 from the germline V gene are SGDLS and YYNGEE.